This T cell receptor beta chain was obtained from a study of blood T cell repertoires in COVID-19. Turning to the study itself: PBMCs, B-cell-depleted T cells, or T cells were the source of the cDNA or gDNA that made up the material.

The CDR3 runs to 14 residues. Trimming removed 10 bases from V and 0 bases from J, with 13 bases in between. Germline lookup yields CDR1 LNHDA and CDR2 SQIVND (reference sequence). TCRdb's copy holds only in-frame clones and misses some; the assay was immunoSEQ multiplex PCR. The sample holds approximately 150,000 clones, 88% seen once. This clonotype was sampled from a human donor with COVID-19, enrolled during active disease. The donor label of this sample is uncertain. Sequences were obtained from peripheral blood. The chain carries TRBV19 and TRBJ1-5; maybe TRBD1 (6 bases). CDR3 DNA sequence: TGTGCCACCGTGGACAGATATAGCAATCAGCCCCAGCATTTT. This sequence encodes CATVDRYSNQPQHF.